The subject of this entry is one T cell receptor (beta chain). Antigen specificity is unknown. The data were produced by immunoSEQ multiplex PCR, yet TCRdb's version contains in-frame clones alone and is incomplete. This table has more than 200,000 clones, 90% appearing once. This sample was included in a study of cytomegalovirus exposure and HLA in healthy donors. Findings and limits, study-wide: Most sequenced TCRs were rare (though some public TCRs occurred in many donors). The tendency of first-cohort TCR clusters to co-occur in the roughly 110 validation repertoires emerged from a later analysis. Per published reports, the classifier diagnosed cytomegalovirus status with high specificity and sensitivity.

This CDR3 region has 12 residues. Germline V gene data show CDR1 as LNHDA and CDR2 as SQIVND (reference sequence). V dropped 11 bases and J dropped 6 bases, with 14 bases sitting between them. The source material was PBMCs. The clonotype was recovered from a woman younger than 45 in good health and CMV-seronegative. The chain couples TRBV19 to TRBJ2-1; perhaps TRBD2 as D (6 bases). CDR3 bases: TGTGCCGATCCTCTGGGAGGCAATGAGCAGTTCTTC. It encodes CADPLGGNEQFF.